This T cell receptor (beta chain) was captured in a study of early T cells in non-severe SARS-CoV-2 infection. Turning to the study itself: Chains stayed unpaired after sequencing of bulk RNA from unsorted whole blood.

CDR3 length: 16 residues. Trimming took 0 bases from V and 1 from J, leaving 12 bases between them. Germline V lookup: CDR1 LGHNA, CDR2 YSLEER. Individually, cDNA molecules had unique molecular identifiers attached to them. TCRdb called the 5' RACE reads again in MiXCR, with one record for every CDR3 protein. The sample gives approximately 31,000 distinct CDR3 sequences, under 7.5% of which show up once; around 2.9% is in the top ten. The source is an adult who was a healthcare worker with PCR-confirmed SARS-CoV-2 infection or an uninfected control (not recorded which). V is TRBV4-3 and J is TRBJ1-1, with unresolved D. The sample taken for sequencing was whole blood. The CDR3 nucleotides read TGCGCCAGCAGCCAAGAGACTCACACAGCGAACACTGAAGCTTTCTTT. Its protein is CASSQETHTANTEAFF.